This T cell receptor (beta chain) originates from a study of cytomegalovirus exposure and HLA in healthy donors. The study, taken as a whole, reports: The study reported that TCR beta sequences accurately predicted HLA-A and HLA-B alleles in most subjects. As immune exposure information, only CMV serostatus was available. Many donors carried some public TCRs, although rarity characterized most TCR sequences.

Researchers ran the PCR with 60 Vbeta and 13 Jbeta primers. Profiled with immunoSEQ multiplex PCR; TCRdb holds only in-frame clones, not every one. The sample gives more than 130,000 clones, 73% of which show up once; about 15% is in the top ten. The sample holds one count of this clone. Its antigen is as yet unknown. The germline CDR1 and CDR2 sequences are MNHNS and SASEGT. Germline trimming cut 6 bases from V and 1 base from J; bases unmatched to any gene: 3. This CDR3 is built from 15 residues. The genes are TRBV6-1 and TRBJ1-5; TRBD1 matches at 10 bases. This clonotype was obtained from a human donor in good health. The sample consisted of PBMCs. The chain's CDR3 is CASSPTGGSNQPQHF. DNA for the CDR3: TGTGCCAGCAGCCCGACAGGGGGCAGCAATCAGCCCCAGCATTTT.